A selection of T cell receptor beta chains follows, all from one sample in a study of T cell responses to AZD1222 COVID-19 vaccine. Generated by immunoSEQ multiplex PCR, the TCRdb table keeps only in-frame clones and is missing some. The sample has approximately 94,000 clones, around 90% seen once. The source was peripheral blood, collected on day 0 of AZD1222 vaccination. Receptor source: an adult in good health. The CDR3 runs from the conserved cysteine through the conserved F or W. The D gene is left open where the match is weak. Only part of the rows carry a size: once, few, many, or a class if the clone is expanded.

d_call,clone_size,j_call,v_call,cdr3_nt,cdr3_aa
NA,NA,TRBJ2-4,TRBV19,TGTGCCAGTAGTATCTTGCAGGGACCAAACATTCAGTACTTC,CASSILQGPNIQYF
NA,NA,TRBJ1-1,TRBV30,TGTGCCTGGAGTAAACAGGGCGAGACTGAAGCTTTCTTT,CAWSKQGETEAFF
NA,NA,TRBJ1-2,TRBV27,TGTGCCAGCAGCCTGCGGGGGGACTATGGCTACACCTTC,CASSLRGDYGYTF
TRBD2,once,TRBJ2-7,TRBV4-2,TGTGCCAGCAGCCATCATCTAGCGGGAGACGAGCAGTACTTC,CASSHHLAGDEQYF
NA,NA,TRBJ2-7,TRBV7-8,TGTGCCAGCAGCTTAGTTGCCATGCCCTACGAGCAGTACTTC,CASSLVAMPYEQYF
TRBD1,NA,TRBJ1-2,TRBV9,TGTGCCAGCAGCACGGACAGGGGAGGAAATGGCTACACCTTC,CASSTDRGGNGYTF
NA,once,TRBJ2-7,TRBV7-9,TGTGCCAGCAGCTCCCCGCTCCCTAGCGCCCAGGGGGCCTACGAGCAGTACTTC,CASSSPLPSAQGAYEQYF
NA,few,TRBJ2-1,TRBV6-2/TRBV6-3,TGTGCCAGCAGTTACGAAGGCCCCGTTGTCACGGACAATGAGCAGTTCTTC,CASSYEGPVVTDNEQFF
NA,NA,TRBJ1-2,TRBV6-1,TGTGCCAGCAGTGAATCTCGATGGGGCAGACGTTTAGGCTACACCTTC,CASSESRWGRRLGYTF
TRBD1,NA,TRBJ2-2,TRBV9,TGTGCCAGCAGCGTAGCTACGAGGGGGCGCAACACCGGGGAGCTGTTTTTT,CASSVATRGRNTGELFF
NA,NA,TRBJ2-7,TRBV9,TGTGCCAGCAGCCCCCAGACCCTTTCCTACGAGCAGTACTTC,CASSPQTLSYEQYF
TRBD1,NA,TRBJ1-1,TRBV28,TGTGCCAGCAGTTCCGGACAGGGGAACACTGAAGCTTTCTTT,CASSSGQGNTEAFF
NA,once,TRBJ1-2,TRBV6-2/TRBV6-3,TGTGCCAGCAGCCCCACAGGACCCTATGGCTACACCTTC,CASSPTGPYGYTF
NA,NA,TRBJ2-7,TRBV2,TGTGCCAGCGGGGGCGCGGGAGCCTACGAGCAGTACTTC,CASGGAGAYEQYF
NA,NA,TRBJ2-1,TRBV7-9,TGTGCCAGCAGCCGAGCCGGGCCCTACAATGAGCAGTTCTTC,CASSRAGPYNEQFF
TRBD1,NA,TRBJ2-1,TRBV19,TGTGCCAGTAGTATCCGACAGGGGGCCTGGAATGAGCAGTTCTTC,CASSIRQGAWNEQFF
NA,NA,TRBJ2-1,TRBV5-4,TGTGCCAGCAGCTTGATAGGGGGAAATGAGCAGTTCTTC,CASSLIGGNEQFF
NA,NA,TRBJ2-1,TRBV29-1,TGCAGCGTTGTACTCGAATCTTACAATGAGCAGTTCTTC,CSVVLESYNEQFF
TRBD1,once,TRBJ1-4,TRBV5-4,TGTGCCAGCAGCCCCAGGGGGGGGCGGGGTGAAAAACTGTTTTTT,CASSPRGGRGEKLFF
TRBD1,NA,TRBJ2-2,TRBV11-2,TGTGCCAGCAGCTTGAACAGAGGACAGGGGGCCACCGGGGAGCTGTTTTTT,CASSLNRGQGATGELFF
NA,NA,TRBJ2-1,TRBV25-1,TGTGCCAGTGCTAGCGCCTCCTACAATGAGCAGTTCTTC,CASASASYNEQFF
NA,NA,TRBJ1-1,TRBV6-5,TGTGCCAGCAGTAGCGGGGGGGACACTGAAGCTTTCTTT,CASSSGGDTEAFF
NA,NA,TRBJ1-2,TRBV6-2/TRBV6-3,TGTGCCAGCAGTTACGGGCCAGGAGAGGGGACCCGAGGCTACACCTTC,CASSYGPGEGTRGYTF
NA,NA,TRBJ2-1,TRBV2,TGTGCCAGCAGCCGAGACAATGAGCAGTTCTTC,CASSRDNEQFF
NA,NA,TRBJ2-5,TRBV7-9,TGTGCCAGCAGCCCCCGACGGCTCGGAGGAGAGACCCAGTACTTC,CASSPRRLGGETQYF
TRBD1,NA,TRBJ1-4,TRBV6-6,TGTGCCAGCAGGGACGGGACAGGGAATAATGAAAAACTGTTTTTT,CASRDGTGNNEKLFF
NA,NA,TRBJ1-5,TRBV30,TGTGCCTGGAGTTACAGAGGGGTCGGTCAGCCCCAGCATTTT,CAWSYRGVGQPQHF
NA,NA,TRBJ2-7,TRBV7-2,TGTGCCAGCAGCTTAGTCGGGGCAGGGCCCTACGAGCAGTACTTC,CASSLVGAGPYEQYF
NA,NA,TRBJ1-2,TRBV19,TGTGCCAGTAGTATAGCCCAAAAAGGCTACACCTTC,CASSIAQKGYTF
TRBD2,NA,TRBJ2-1,TRBV27,TGTGCCAGCAGCAGTATTTTAGCGGGAGAAGACTACAATGAGCAGTTCTTC,CASSSILAGEDYNEQFF
NA,NA,TRBJ2-7,TRBV27,TGTGCCAGCAGTTTGGCGAGAGGCTCCGGCTACTACGAGCAGTACTTC,CASSLARGSGYYEQYF
NA,NA,TRBJ2-3,TRBV7-3,TGTGCCAGCAGCTTCTTTGGCGGGACGAGTACAGATACGCAGTATTTT,CASSFFGGTSTDTQYF
TRBD1,NA,TRBJ1-5,TRBV4-2,TGTGCCAGCAGCGGGACAGGAGATAGCAATCAGCCCCAGCATTTT,CASSGTGDSNQPQHF
TRBD1,once,TRBJ1-3,TRBV5-4,TGTGCCAGCAGCGTATTACAGGGGAGCGTTGGAAACACCATATATTTT,CASSVLQGSVGNTIYF
NA,NA,TRBJ1-5,TRBV25-1,TGTGCCAGCCTAATCGACGGGCATAACAATCAGCCCCAGCATTTT,CASLIDGHNNQPQHF
TRBD2,NA,TRBJ2-7,TRBV5-1,TGCGCCAGCAGCTTTACTAGCGGGAGCTACGAGCAGTACTTC,CASSFTSGSYEQYF
NA,once,TRBJ2-3,TRBV4-1,TGCGCCAGCAGCCAACTGGCGCTGGCGGTGGCGACAGATACGCAGTATTTT,CASSQLALAVATDTQYF
TRBD2,NA,TRBJ2-3,TRBV9,TGTGCCAGCAGCTTCTCGGCGGGAGGAAACACAGATACGCAGTATTTT,CASSFSAGGNTDTQYF
TRBD2,NA,TRBJ2-7,TRBV28,TGTGCCAGCTCCAGCGGGACGGACTACGAGCAGTACTTC,CASSSGTDYEQYF
NA,NA,TRBJ2-5,TRBV4-1,TGCGCCAGCAGCCCCGACTTGGGAGAGACCCAGTACTTC,CASSPDLGETQYF
NA,NA,TRBJ1-6,TRBV21-1,TGTGCCAGCAGAACCCCAAAACGGGGAGTTGATAATTCACCCCTCCACTTT,CASRTPKRGVDNSPLHF
TRBD1,once,TRBJ1-4,TRBV6-5,TGTGCCAGCAGCCCCGGGACAGGGGGACAAAAACTGTTTTTT,CASSPGTGGQKLFF
NA,NA,TRBJ1-2,TRBV7-8,TGTGCCAGCAGCTTACTACCTGCAGCGGGAGGAGGCTACACCTTC,CASSLLPAAGGGYTF
TRBD1,NA,TRBJ2-6,TRBV19,TGTGCCAGTAGAACAACAGGGGCGATCTCTGGGGCCAACGTCCTGACTTTC,CASRTTGAISGANVLTF
NA,NA,TRBJ1-1,TRBV28,TGTGCCAGCAGTTTGAAACAACCTGAAGCTTTCTTT,CASSLKQPEAFF
NA,NA,TRBJ1-2,TRBV6-5,TGTGCCAGCAAATTCGGCGGCTATGGCTACACCTTC,CASKFGGYGYTF
TRBD1,NA,TRBJ1-2,TRBV7-9,TGTGCCAGCAGCTCGACAGGGCTTAACTATGGCTACACCTTC,CASSSTGLNYGYTF
TRBD1,NA,TRBJ1-2,TRBV5-1,TGCGCCAGCAGCTTGGAAGGACAGGGGTTTATTCACTATGGCTACACCTTC,CASSLEGQGFIHYGYTF
NA,NA,TRBJ2-2,TRBV5-3,TGTGCCAGAAGCGGGGCAAAAACCCACCCTACCGGGGAGCTGTTTTTT,CARSGAKTHPTGELFF
NA,NA,TRBJ1-2,TRBV7-2,TGTGCCAGCAGCTTAGTGTCTGCCAACTATGGCTACACCTTC,CASSLVSANYGYTF
NA,NA,TRBJ1-5,TRBV30,TGTGCCTGGAGTGTAAGGGGCAGGGGCAATAGCAATCAGCCCCAGCATTTT,CAWSVRGRGNSNQPQHF
NA,few,TRBJ2-1,TRBV28,TGTGCCAGCAGTTTCCCCCTGGGCGGGTTGAGCTCCTACAATGAGCAGTTCTTC,CASSFPLGGLSSYNEQFF
NA,NA,TRBJ1-2,TRBV6-4,TGTGCCACCCGACGGTGGACTCCAGTGCTTCGGGGCTACACCTTC,CATRRWTPVLRGYTF
NA,NA,TRBJ1-2,TRBV5-4,TGTGCCAGCAGCTTGGGTGGCCGGCAAAACTATGGCTACACCTTC,CASSLGGRQNYGYTF
NA,NA,TRBJ2-7,TRBV20-1,TGCAGTGCTAGTAGCAGGGGCAGAATCCCCTACGAGCAGTACTTC,CSASSRGRIPYEQYF
NA,NA,TRBJ2-1,TRBV5-1,TGCGCCAGCAGCTTGGGTGGGAGTAATGAGCAGTTCTTC,CASSLGGSNEQFF
TRBD1,NA,TRBJ1-2,TRBV28,TGTGCCAGCAGGTCTGGACAGGGGGGCTATGGCTACACCTTC,CASRSGQGGYGYTF
NA,NA,TRBJ2-4,TRBV30,TGTGCCTGCCCAATTCAGGGGTCCAAAAACATTCAGTACTTC,CACPIQGSKNIQYF
NA,few,TRBJ2-6,TRBV2,TGTGCCAGCAGCGCCGACGGAAACTCTGGGGCCAACGTCCTGACTTTC,CASSADGNSGANVLTF